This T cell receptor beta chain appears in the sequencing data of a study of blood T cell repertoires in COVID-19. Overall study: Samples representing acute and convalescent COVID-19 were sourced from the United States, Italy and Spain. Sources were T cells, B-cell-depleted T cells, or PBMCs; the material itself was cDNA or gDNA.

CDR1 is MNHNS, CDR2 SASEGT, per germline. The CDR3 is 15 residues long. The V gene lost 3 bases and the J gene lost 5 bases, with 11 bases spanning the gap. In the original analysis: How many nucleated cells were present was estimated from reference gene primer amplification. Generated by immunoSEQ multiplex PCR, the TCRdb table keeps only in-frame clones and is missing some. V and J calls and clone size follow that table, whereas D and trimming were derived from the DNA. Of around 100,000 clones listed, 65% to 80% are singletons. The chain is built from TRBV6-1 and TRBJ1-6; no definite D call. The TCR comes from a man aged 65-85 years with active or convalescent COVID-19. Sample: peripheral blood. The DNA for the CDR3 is TGTGCCAGCAGTGAGCTCGCCCCAGATAATTCACCCCTCCACTTT. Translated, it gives CASSELAPDNSPLHF.